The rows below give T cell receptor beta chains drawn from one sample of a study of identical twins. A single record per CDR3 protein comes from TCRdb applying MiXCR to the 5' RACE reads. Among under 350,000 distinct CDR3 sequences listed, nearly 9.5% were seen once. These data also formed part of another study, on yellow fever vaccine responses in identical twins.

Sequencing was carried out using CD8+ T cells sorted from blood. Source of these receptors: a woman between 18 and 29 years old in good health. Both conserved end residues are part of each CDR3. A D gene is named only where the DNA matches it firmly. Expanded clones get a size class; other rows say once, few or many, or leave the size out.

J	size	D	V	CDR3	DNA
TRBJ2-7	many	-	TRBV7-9	CASSKFWEEQYF	TGTGCCAGCAGCAAATTTTGGGAGGAGCAGTACTTC
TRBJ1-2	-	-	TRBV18	CASSPPAAIANYGYTF	TGTGCCAGCTCACCACCGGCAGCCATAGCTAACTATGGCTACACCTTC
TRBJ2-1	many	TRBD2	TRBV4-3	CASSQDPLAGFLYNEQFF	TGCGCCAGCAGCCAAGATCCACTAGCGGGATTTCTCTACAATGAGCAGTTCTTC
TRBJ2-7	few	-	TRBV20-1	CSARDLPGPTYEQYF	TGCAGTGCTAGAGATTTGCCGGGACCTACCTACGAGCAGTACTTC
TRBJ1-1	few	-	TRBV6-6	CASSQTGKEAFF	TGTGCCAGCAGTCAGACAGGAAAAGAAGCTTTCTTT
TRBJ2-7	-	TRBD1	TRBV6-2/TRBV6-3	CASSYPGQYYEQYF	TGTGCCAGCAGTTACCCGGGACAGTACTACGAGCAGTACTTC
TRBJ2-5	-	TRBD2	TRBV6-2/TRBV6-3	CASRMGLTVETQYF	TGTGCCAGCAGAATGGGACTAACCGTGGAGACCCAGTACTTC
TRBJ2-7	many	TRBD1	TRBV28	CASSLSQGADEQYF	TGTGCCAGCAGTTTATCCCAGGGGGCGGACGAGCAGTACTTC
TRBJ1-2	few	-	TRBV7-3	CASSPGLAISDGYTF	TGTGCCAGCAGCCCTGGACTGGCAATTTCTGATGGCTACACCTTC
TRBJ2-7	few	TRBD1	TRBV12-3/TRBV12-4	CASSTSGGKGYERYF	TGTGCCAGCAGCACCTCAGGGGGCAAGGGTTACGAGCGGTACTTC
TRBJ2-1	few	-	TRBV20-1	CSASPTDRSYNEQFF	TGCAGTGCTTCCCCGACAGACCGCTCCTACAATGAGCAGTTCTTC
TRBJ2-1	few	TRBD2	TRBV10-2	CASSDPALARFSDEQFF	TGCGCCAGCAGTGACCCCGCACTAGCGAGGTTTAGTGATGAGCAGTTCTTC